This is a list of T cell receptor beta chains from one sample in a study of blood T cell repertoires in COVID-19. Produced via immunoSEQ multiplex PCR; TCRdb's table is partial and in-frame only. The table has 250,000 to 350,000 clones, roughly 83% seen once. The sample was peripheral blood. These TCRs come from a human donor with COVID-19, enrolled during active disease. The donor label of this sample is uncertain. CDR3s include the opening cysteine and the closing phenylalanine or tryptophan. The order of the fields is V gene, J gene, clone size, D gene, CDR3 DNA, CDR3 protein. The D gene is left open where the match is weak. Only some rows state a clone size, as once, few, many or a class for expanded clones.

>TRBV6-6|TRBJ1-4|once|TRBD1
TGTGCCAGCAGTCCGATCCCCGGACAGGGGGGGAATGAAAAACTGTTTTTT
CASSPIPGQGGNEKLFF
>TRBV9|TRBJ2-3|.|.
TGTGCCAGCAGCGTACTTCGACAGGCCGCTGATACGCAGTATTTT
CASSVLRQAADTQYF
>TRBV28|TRBJ2-1|.|TRBD2
TGTGCCAGCAGTACCTCGGGACTAGCGGGGAGGGGGGGCTCCTACAATGAGCAGTTCTTC
CASSTSGLAGRGGSYNEQFF
>TRBV11-2|TRBJ1-1|.|.
TGTGCCAGCAGCCTCATTGCGGAGGTTGCTGAAGCTTTCTTT
CASSLIAEVAEAFF
>TRBV27|TRBJ2-7|many|TRBD2
TGTGCCAGCAGCCTCGCTAGCGGGAGCCCCCCGAAAGAGCAGTACTTC
CASSLASGSPPKEQYF
>TRBV7-8|TRBJ1-2|.|.
TGTGCCAGCAGCTTAGGGGAGGGGGACTATGGCTACACCTTC
CASSLGEGDYGYTF
>TRBV6-1|TRBJ1-5|.|TRBD1
TGTGCCAGCAGTGAAGTCTGGACAGGGGGCACTCAGCCCCAGCATTTT
CASSEVWTGGTQPQHF
>TRBV7-3|TRBJ2-1|few|TRBD2
TGTGCCAGCAGCCTACTAGCGGGAGTTCCTAATGAGCAGTTCTTC
CASSLLAGVPNEQFF
>TRBV27|TRBJ2-3|.|.
TGTGCCAGCAGCTTCTCCCCCGACCCGCGGGCCCCAGATACGCAGTATTTT
CASSFSPDPRAPDTQYF
>TRBV7-2|TRBJ2-1|.|TRBD2
TGTGCCAGCAGCTCGCCTCCGGGACTAGCGGGAATTCGGTACAATGAGCAGTTCTTC
CASSSPPGLAGIRYNEQFF